This is a list of T cell receptor beta chains from one sample in a study of blood T cell repertoires in COVID-19. The assay was immunoSEQ multiplex PCR, and TCRdb's table has in-frame clones only and misses some. The table has approximately 130,000 clones, about 83% seen once. The sample comprised peripheral blood. These receptors came from a human donor in a cohort sampled during active COVID-19. Both conserved end residues are part of each CDR3. The D gene is left open where the match is weak. Only part of the rows carry a size: once, few, many, or a class if the clone is expanded.

len,j_gene,v_gene,abundance,d_gene,CDR3nt,CDR3aa
11,TRBJ1-1,TRBV7-9,-,-,TGTGCCAGCAGCCGCGAGGCTGAAGCTTTCTTT,CASSREAEAFF
17,TRBJ2-1,TRBV6-7,once,TRBD2,TGTGCCAGCAGACCCGGGACTAGCAGCCTCTCCTACAATGAGCAGTTCTTC,CASRPGTSSLSYNEQFF
14,TRBJ1-1,TRBV5-1,-,TRBD1,TGCGCCAGCAGCCCCGGACAGGGGAGAACTGAAGCTTTCTTT,CASSPGQGRTEAFF
13,TRBJ1-1,TRBV13,-,-,TGTGCCAGCAGCTTAGGTGGCAGAACTGAAGCTTTCTTT,CASSLGGRTEAFF
18,TRBJ1-6,TRBV27,-,TRBD1,TGTGCCAGCAGCAGGGGGCTTCCAACTAGCTCCTATAATTCACCCCTCCACTTT,CASSRGLPTSSYNSPLHF
14,TRBJ2-7,TRBV5-4,-,-,TGTGCCAGCAGCTCACCATCGAGCTCCTACGAGCAGTACTTC,CASSSPSSSYEQYF
17,TRBJ1-5,TRBV7-2,few,-,TGTGCCAGCAGCCCGCGGGGGGGACCCTATAGCAATCAGCCCCAGCATTTT,CASSPRGGPYSNQPQHF
13,TRBJ2-7,TRBV19,-,TRBD1,TGTGCCACCACGACAGGGGAACTCTACGAGCAGTACTTC,CATTTGELYEQYF
18,TRBJ2-7,TRBV24-1,-,TRBD1,TGTGCCACCAGTGAGGAACCGGGACAGGGGGCCCGAGGGTACGAGCAGTACTTC,CATSEEPGQGARGYEQYF
15,TRBJ1-2,TRBV11-2,-,TRBD1,TGTGCCAGCAGCCTCGGACAGGGAGCCATATCTGGCTACACCTTC,CASSLGQGAISGYTF